The text below deals with one T cell receptor (beta chain). What it binds is unknown. At least 7 million PBMCs were isolated per sample. This record belongs to a study of blood T cells in healthy people across ages. From germline, CDR1 is SQVTM and CDR2 ANQGSEA. With 6 bases removed from V and 4 bases from J, the gap between germline ends came to 18 bases. The CDR3 totals 14 residues. A second PCR, run for roughly 7 to 11 cycles, used a sample-barcoded 5' primer plus a J-beta primer mix. The template-switch adaptor was a 5' adaptor with 12 random nucleotides. It tagged each cDNA molecule. MiXCR, run by TCRdb on the 5' RACE reads, gives a single entry per CDR3 protein. This sample has some 1.4 million distinct CDR3 sequences, with 42% found just once. General observations from the study: Estimated diversity that came from one million T cells was considered an underestimate.

The chain recombines TRBV29-1 with TRBJ1-1, with a tentative D call TRBD1 (5 bases). The clonotype originates from a woman aged 18-29 years in good health. Sequenced input: blood. The CDR3 protein is CSVDARVGGTEAFF. DNA for the CDR3: TGCAGCGTAGATGCCAGGGTCGGGGGCACTGAAGCTTTCTTT.